This TCR beta chain stems from a study of blood T cell repertoires in COVID-19. At the level of the study: Acute and convalescent COVID-19 specimens originated in the United States, Italy and Spain. The cDNA or gDNA used as material had been derived from T cells, B-cell-depleted T cells, or PBMCs.

The germline gives CDR1 DFQATT, CDR2 SNEGSKA (reference sequence). The CDR3 runs 11 residues. The germline V and J ends were trimmed by 6 bases and 5 bases, with 10 bases remaining between them. Methods used by the authors: Estimates of nucleated cell counts were drawn from the amplification of reference gene primers. Sequencing was performed with immunoSEQ multiplex PCR; in TCRdb, only in-frame clones are kept and a portion is missing. V and J calls and clone size are those listed in that table; D and trimming were worked out from the DNA. The sample carries some 100,000 clones, roughly 91% recorded once.

The chain links TRBV20-1 to TRBJ2-5, with D possibly being TRBD2 (5 bases). Sequenced: peripheral blood. The source of this sequence is a human donor with acute or convalescent COVID-19. The donor label of this sample is uncertain. CDR3 sequence: CSATSGETQYF. The CDR3 DNA follows: TGCAGTGCAACTTCGGGGGAGACCCAGTACTTC.